This TCR beta chain was retrieved from a study of cytomegalovirus exposure and HLA in healthy donors. General study points: Earlier analysis looked at TCR beta V segments, and most were productive about 90% or about 30% of the time. Presence/absence comparisons presumed near-even sequencing depth among donors. In terms of immune exposure information, only CMV serostatus was available. The likely explanation for a cluster of highly shared sequence variants was sequencing artifact.

This clone was seen only once. The antigen is undetermined. Germline is not matched at one junction end, which may reflect a read error. The PCR employed 60 Vbeta primers together with 13 Jbeta primers. Sequenced by immunoSEQ multiplex PCR; TCRdb stores in-frame clones only, minus some. The repertoire has 160,000 or so clones, around 79% of them found once; the top ten carry roughly 2%. Per germline, CDR1 SEHNR and CDR2 FQNEAQ (reference sequence). There are 14 residues in the CDR3. Sequenced sample: PBMCs. The rearrangement joins TRBV7-9 to TRBJ1-2; possibly TRBD1 for D (6 bases). The clonotype was recovered from a man aged 35 to 55 in good health and CMV-seronegative. The CDR3 coding sequence is TGTTCCAGCAGCGGGACACGCTACAGCTATGGCTACACCTTC. This gives the protein CSSSGTRYSYGYTF.